This T cell receptor beta chain is from a study of shared clonotypes between healthy human individuals. Whole-study context: Researchers assigned three CD4 naive, three CD4 memory, two CD8 naive and one CD8 memory plate to each donor.

Each subset's genomic DNA was split evenly across several immunoSEQ plates. DNA at about 210 ng, roughly 27,000 T cell genomes, went into sorted-subset replicate PCRs. Sequenced by immunoSEQ multiplex PCR; TCRdb stores in-frame clones only, minus some. The repertoire consists of some 1 million clones, with 70% to 80% occurring once and the leading ten covering over 1.3%. About this clone: Its antigen is not identified.

General study results and limits: Naive CD4 clonotypes overlapped across a handful of donors at around 4.8%.

The germline V gene encodes CDR1 SGHTA and CDR2 FQGNSA. Trimming cost V 4 bases and J 5 bases, with 18 bases left between them. The CDR3 runs to 16 residues. The rearrangement links TRBV7-2 to TRBJ1-5; D might be TRBD1 (6 bases). The receptor's source is a man between 18 and 29 years old in good health. The material sequenced was memory CD4+ T cells sorted from blood. Subset described: CD45RA-negative fraction. CDR3 amino acids: CASSSNAQGGYQPQHF. DNA for the CDR3: TGTGCCAGCAGCTCAAATGCACAAGGGGGGTATCAGCCCCAGCATTTT.